The 28 T cell receptor beta chains below were found in one sample sequenced in a study of CD8 T cells in ankylosing spondylitis. TCRdb re-derived calls from the 5' RACE reads in MiXCR, one entry per CDR3 protein. Among about 500,000 distinct CDR3 sequences, roughly 13% were seen once, and the ten largest hold under 7.5%. These receptors lack a known antigen. Findings and caveats of the study: Several highly homologous variants made up a TCR beta motif, and this motif appeared characteristic of ankylosing spondylitis blood.

Sequencing was carried out using blood, either unsorted or a sorted T cell fraction (not recorded which). The receptors were sampled from a male donor with ankylosing spondylitis.

In its sample, this clonotype was seen a few times. The gene calls are TRBV2 and TRBJ1-1; D is unclear. Trimming removed 8 bases from V and 3 bases from J, with 13 bases in between. This CDR3 has 13 residues. Germline V gene sequence: CDR1 SNHLY, CDR2 FYNNEI. The CDR3 DNA reads TGTGCCAGCGCGGCCGAACGGGACACTGAAGCTTTCTTT. Its protein product is CASAAERDTEAFF.

A few counts support this clonotype. CDR3 sequence: CASSLGGLAEAFF. DNA of the CDR3: TGCGCCAGCAGCTTGGGGGGACTCGCTGAAGCTTTCTTT. This chain uses TRBV5-1 with TRBJ1-1, with D perhaps TRBD1 (5 bases). The CDR3 is 13 residues long. Trimming stripped 0 bases from V and 6 bases from J, with 9 bases between. Germline CDR1 reads SGHRS; CDR2 reads YFSETQ.

This chain uses TRBV6-4 with TRBJ2-3, with 10 bases matching TRBD2. The V and J ends lost 0 bases and 2 bases, in that order; junction bases with no gene match: 11. CDR1 is MRHNA, CDR2 SNTAGT, per germline. This CDR3 is 19 amino acids long. CDR3 coding DNA: TGTGCCAGCAGTGACTCGTCGCTAGCGGGAGCGAGGATCACAGATACGCAGTATTTT. It encodes CASSDSSLAGARITDTQYF.

The chain carries TRBV11-3 and TRBJ2-1; D is perhaps TRBD2 (6 bases). Deletions cut 5 bases from V and 5 bases from J, with 13 bases between. This CDR3 has 14 residues. Per germline, CDR1 SGHNT and CDR2 YENEEA. CDR3 bases: TGTGCCAGCAGCACTACCGGGACTCACAATGAGCAGTTCTTC. Its protein is CASSTTGTHNEQFF.

The chain carries TRBV15 and TRBJ2-5, with 9 bases identical to TRBD2. The CDR3 consists of 16 residues. Germline loops: CDR1 LNHNV, CDR2 YYDKDF (reference sequence). Losses at the gene ends were 0 bases for V and 1 base for J; bases not matched to a gene: 3. CDR3 region: CATSRDATSGQETQYF. CDR3 DNA sequence: TGTGCCACCAGCAGAGATGCGACTAGCGGCCAAGAGACCCAGTACTTC.

This clonotype was seen a few times. Germline and junction disagree at one end, which may indicate a read error. V is TRBV7-9 and J is TRBJ2-3, with TRBD2 identical over 9 bases. Germline V CDR1 and CDR2: SEHNR, FQNEAQ (reference sequence). The CDR3 spans 15 residues. CDR3 nucleotide sequence: TGTGCCAGCAACTTACGACTAGCGGACGTAGATACGCAGTATTTT. Its protein is CASNLRLADVDTQYF.

The chain is built from TRBV2 and TRBJ1-5, with TRBD1 matching over 8 bases. Germline loops: CDR1 SNHLY, CDR2 FYNNEI. This CDR3 is built from 16 residues. V was clipped by 4 bases and J by 0 bases; unmatched bases: 5. CDR3 sequence (DNA): TGTGCCAGCAGTGCCGAGACAGGGGATAGCAATCAGCCCCAGCATTTT. It specifies CASSAETGDSNQPQHF.

The table lists this clonotype with many counts. The chain recombines TRBV27 with TRBJ2-7; 7 nucleotides line up with TRBD2. The CDR3 is 16 residues long. Germline trimming cut 5 bases from V and 3 bases from J; bases unmatched to any gene: 13. Germline assignment: CDR1 MNHEY and CDR2 SMNVEV (reference sequence). The CDR3 bases are TGTGCCAGCAGTAGATACTGGGGGGGAGCAGGCTACGAGCAGTACTTC. Its protein is CASSRYWGGAGYEQYF.

This clonotype was seen a handful of times. The V and J genes are TRBV20-1 and TRBJ2-1; the D gene is possibly TRBD2 (5 bases). Germline CDR1 is DFQATT and CDR2 is SNEGSKA (reference sequence). The CDR3 spans 14 residues. The V end lost 6 bases, the J end lost 5 bases, and 17 bases lay between the germline ends. Here the CDR3 reads CSALRRLNNNEQFF. The CDR3 coding sequence is TGCAGTGCCCTACGGAGGCTAAACAACAATGAGCAGTTCTTC.

This clonotype was seen more than once but under ten times. The chain recombines TRBV4-2 with TRBJ2-3, with 8 bases lining up with TRBD1. Losses at the gene ends were 4 bases for V and 5 bases for J; bases not matched to a gene: 20. The length of the CDR3 is 19 residues. The germline CDR1 and CDR2 sequences are LGHNA and YNFKEQ. The CDR3 region is CASSRVPGQDGLVVDTQYF. The DNA for the CDR3 is TGTGCCAGCAGCCGCGTCCCGGGACAGGACGGTCTGGTAGTAGATACGCAGTATTTT.

This clonotype was seen only a few times. V and J are TRBV7-9 and TRBJ2-1; a possible D gene is TRBD2 (6 bases). The V gene's germline CDR1 is SEHNR and CDR2 FQNEAQ (reference sequence). Trimming left V 5 bases short and J 3 bases short, with 17 bases between. The length of the CDR3 is 16 residues. CDR3 nucleotides: TGTGCCAGCAGCCCGCCGGGACTGACGAACTACAATGAGCAGTTCTTC. It codes for CASSPPGLTNYNEQFF.

The chain links TRBV15 to TRBJ2-4; D remains unclear. This CDR3 has 14 residues. Trimming removed 2 bases from V and 0 bases from J, with 5 bases in between. Germline V gene lookup returns CDR1 LNHNV and CDR2 YYDKDF (reference sequence). CDR3 nucleotide sequence: TGTGCCACCAGCAGACTCCTAGCCAAAAACATTCAGTACTTC. Protein: CATSRLLAKNIQYF.

This clonotype has ten or more counts. This chain connects TRBV5-1 to TRBJ2-5, with 8 bases fitting TRBD2. J gave up 3 bases and V 2 bases, and 12 bases lay outside the gene matches. CDR3 length equals 17 residues. Germline CDR1 is SGHRS and CDR2 is YFSETQ. CDR3 coding DNA: TGCGCCAGCAGCTTTATTAGCGGGATCGGAGCGGAAGAGACCCAGTACTTC. This translates into CASSFISGIGAEETQYF.

This clonotype was recorded many times. The CDR3 DNA reads TGTGCCAGCAGCTTAGCGACCGGATCGAACACTGAAGCTTTCTTT. This translates into CASSLATGSNTEAFF. V usage is TRBV7-9 and J usage is TRBJ1-1; D remains ambiguous. This CDR3 has 15 amino acids. Trimming cost V 0 bases and J 1 base, with 9 bases left between them. Per germline, CDR1 SEHNR and CDR2 FQNEAQ (reference sequence).

This clonotype has more than one count but fewer than ten. V and J are TRBV19 and TRBJ2-1; D is perhaps TRBD2 (5 bases). Germline CDR1 is LNHDA and CDR2 is SQIVND (reference sequence). The CDR3 loop spans 16 amino acids. V was cut by 7 bases and J by 2 bases, with 18 bases left in between. CDR3 region: CASTTAFTSPYNEQFF. CDR3 sequence (DNA): TGTGCCAGTACCACAGCCTTTACTAGTCCCTACAATGAGCAGTTCTTC.

This clonotype was seen a few times. The genes are TRBV3-1 and TRBJ1-6; D is undetermined. This CDR3 region has 14 residues. Trimming cost V 3 bases and J 6 bases, with 9 bases left between them. Germline lookup yields CDR1 LGHDT and CDR2 YNNKEL (reference sequence). The CDR3 reads CASSQRRSNSPLHF. Written as DNA, the CDR3 is TGTGCCAGCAGCCAGCGCAGAAGTAATTCACCCCTCCACTTT.

This clonotype has more than one count but fewer than ten. This chain uses TRBV7-2 with TRBJ2-3; TRBD2 aligns across 11 bases. V was pared by 6 bases and J by 2 bases, with 7 bases of the junction left unmatched. The CDR3 contains 16 residues. From germline, CDR1 is SGHTA and CDR2 FQGNSA. The CDR3 nucleotides are TGTGCCAGCAGACCCCCGGGACTAGCGGTCACAGATACGCAGTATTTT. This gives the protein CASRPPGLAVTDTQYF.

This clonotype was detected many times. CDR3 protein: CSANNYGYTF. The CDR3 DNA reads TGCAGTGCAAATAACTATGGCTACACCTTC. The chain is built from TRBV20-1 and TRBJ1-2; D not resolved. The V and J ends lost 6 bases and 1 base respectively, with 3 bases between them. The CDR3 totals 10 residues. CDR1 DFQATT and CDR2 SNEGSKA come from the germline V gene (reference sequence).

There are a few counts of this clonotype. The chain links TRBV4-1 to TRBJ2-7; the D is unclear. Germline values: CDR1 MGHRA, CDR2 YSYEKL. CDR3 length: 15 amino acids. V was clipped by 0 bases and J by 0 bases, with 9 bases between them. CDR3 amino acids: CASSQEVGTSYEQYV. The DNA of the CDR3 is TGCGCCAGCAGCCAAGAAGTTGGCACCTCCTACGAGCAGTACGTC.

This clonotype was detected only a few times. The rearrangement links TRBV20-1 to TRBJ2-3; no clear D. V dropped 5 bases and J dropped 0 bases, with 15 bases sitting between them. The germline V gene has CDR1 DFQATT and CDR2 SNEGSKA (reference sequence). The CDR3 sequence is 15 residues long. The CDR3 nucleotides are TGCAGTGCTTTACCGACTCGTCCTAGCACAGATACGCAGTATTTT. It encodes CSALPTRPSTDTQYF.

This clonotype was observed many times. The genes are TRBV15 and TRBJ2-2; the D gene is possibly TRBD2 (6 bases). Trimming shortened V by 0 bases and J by 4 bases, and 12 bases separated the two germline ends. CDR1 is LNHNV and CDR2 is YYDKDF in the germline V gene (reference sequence). This CDR3 is 16 amino acids long. CDR3 sequence reads: CATSRETGETTGELFF. As DNA, the CDR3 is TGTGCCACCAGCAGAGAGACGGGAGAAACCACCGGGGAGCTGTTTTTT.

This chain uses TRBV5-1 with TRBJ2-7; D might be TRBD2 (6 bases). Germline V CDR1 and CDR2: SGHRS, YFSETQ. V lost 3 bases to trimming and J lost 5 bases, with 21 bases between them. This CDR3 spans 16 amino acids. CDR3 DNA sequence: TGCGCCAGCAGCTCCGCCCACCGGGAGTCGCGCCACGAGCAGTACTTC. Translation gives CASSSAHRESRHEQYF. Drawing the rest from reference TRBV5-1 and TRBJ2-7, the complete variable domain is KAGVTQTPRYLIKTRGQQVTLSCSPISGHRSVSWYQQTPGQGLQFLFEYFSETQRNKGNFPGRFSGRQFSNSRSEMNVSTLELGDSALYLCASSSAHRESRHEQYFGPGTRLTVT.

This clonotype has a count of ten or more. The rearrangement links TRBV12-3 or TRBV12-4 to TRBJ1-3; the D is unclear. The CDR3 is 14 amino acids. The germline V and J ends were trimmed by 5 bases and 0 bases, with 8 bases remaining between them. As DNA, the CDR3 is TGTGCCAGCAGTGCCGGGATCTCTGGAAACACCATATATTTT. It encodes CASSAGISGNTIYF.

The chain recombines TRBV5-5 with TRBJ1-1; tentative D call: TRBD1 (5 bases). This CDR3 is 14 amino acids long. Trimming left V 3 bases short and J 0 bases short, with 9 bases between. The germline V gene has CDR1 SGHKS and CDR2 YYEKEE (reference sequence). CDR3 residues: CASSSEGLNTEAFF. DNA of the CDR3: TGTGCCAGCAGCTCTGAGGGGCTGAACACTGAAGCTTTCTTT.

This chain connects TRBV15 to TRBJ1-1, with D possibly TRBD1 on 5 matching bases. Germline V gives CDR1 LNHNV, CDR2 YYDKDF (reference sequence). Trimming left V 0 bases short and J 6 bases short, with 11 bases between. CDR3 length equals 14 residues. Here the CDR3 reads CATSRDLGDSEAFF. In DNA form, the CDR3 reads TGTGCCACCAGCAGAGATCTGGGGGACTCTGAAGCTTTCTTT.

This clonotype has at least ten counts. The chain combines TRBV20-1 with TRBJ2-7; 11 nucleotides match TRBD2. Germline lookup yields CDR1 DFQATT and CDR2 SNEGSKA (reference sequence). CDR3 size: 17 residues. V shed 4 bases, J shed 0 bases, and the junction held 11 bases outside the gene matches. CDR3 DNA sequence: TGCAGTGCTATCAGGACTAGCGGGTCTTGGAGCTCCTACGAGCAGTACTTC. The encoded protein is CSAIRTSGSWSSYEQYF.

This sequence joins TRBV7-2 and TRBJ1-1, with TRBD1 as a possible D gene (5 bases). The CDR3 runs 14 residues. V was cut by 4 bases and J by 0 bases, with 9 bases left in between. Per the germline V gene, CDR1 is SGHTA and CDR2 is FQGNSA. CDR3 loop: CASSWGRLNTEAFF. In nucleotides, the CDR3 is TGTGCCAGCAGCTGGGGACGTCTGAACACTGAAGCTTTCTTT. The entire variable domain, with the rest obtained from reference TRBV7-2 and TRBJ1-1, is as follows: GAGVSQSPSNKVTEKGKDVELRCDPISGHTALYWYRQSLGQGLEFLIYFQGNSAPDKSGLPSDRFSAERTGGSVSTLTIQRTQQEDSAVYLCASSWGRLNTEAFFGQGTRLTVV.

This clonotype was seen more than once but under ten times. The chain has TRBV7-9 and TRBJ1-6; TRBD1 is a possible D gene (6 bases). With 5 bases removed from V and 8 bases from J, the gap between germline ends came to 10 bases. The CDR3 runs 13 residues. CDR1 SEHNR and CDR2 FQNEAQ come from the germline V gene (reference sequence). CDR3 in DNA: TGTGCCAGCAGCCGGTCAGGGGATTCACCCCTCCACTTT. Protein sequence: CASSRSGDSPLHF.